This TCR beta chain comes out of a study of shared clonotypes between healthy human individuals. General study results and limits: Tissues were not sampled, only blood, and their repertoires likely differ. Rarefaction curves obtained for sorted subsets showed sequencing incomplete despite large depth.

In its sample, this clone was seen once. Its antigen is undetermined. Genomic DNA from each subset was divided evenly over several immunoSEQ plates. Data came from immunoSEQ multiplex PCR; TCRdb stores just in-frame clones and leaves some out. The repertoire includes 2 million to 3 million clones, roughly 93% of them detected once, and 0.36% sits in the top ten. The healthy adult donors were HIV-negative and reported no recent acute infections or vaccinations. The TCR sequence derives from a man aged 18 to 30 in good health. Some clones in this sample may be carry-over from other donors' samples. Sequenced input: naive CD4+ T cells from PBMCs. Sample subset: CD45RA+ positively selected.

The CDR3 bases are TGTGCCAGCAGCGTAGGGGTTAGCGGGAACACCGGGGAGCTGTTTTTT. It specifies CASSVGVSGNTGELFF. The chain couples TRBV9 to TRBJ2-2; D is possibly TRBD2 (6 bases). The CDR3 runs 16 residues. The germline V gene encodes CDR1 SGDLS and CDR2 YYNGEE. V lost 0 bases and J lost 1, with 10 bases in between.